A selection of T cell receptor beta chains follows, all from one sample in a study of blood T cell repertoires in COVID-19. Profiling relied on immunoSEQ multiplex PCR, and the TCRdb table lists in-frame clones only, not all of them. The sample lists 100,000 to 150,000 clones, about 85% occurring once. Material for sequencing was peripheral blood. These receptor sequences come from a woman older than 75 with acute or convalescent COVID-19. Each CDR3 is given with its conserved first and last residue. A D gene is named only where the DNA matches it firmly. For some rows the clone size is stated as once, few or many, or as a class when expanded; others skip it.

abundance	d_gene	j_gene	v_gene	CDR3nt	CDR3aa
-	-	TRBJ1-1	TRBV28	TGTGCCAGCAGTCCCCGGGGGGAAGCTTTCTTT	CASSPRGEAFF
-	TRBD2	TRBJ2-5	TRBV11-3	TGTGCCAGCAGCCCGCGGACTAGCGGCCAAGAGACCCAGTACTTC	CASSPRTSGQETQYF
-	-	TRBJ1-5	TRBV5-1	TGCGCCAGCAGCTTGGTAGCAGGGCCGGATCAGCCCCAGCATTTT	CASSLVAGPDQPQHF
-	-	TRBJ2-5	TRBV7-9	TGTGCCAGCAGCGTAAGGCCTGGGGCTGAGACCCAGTACTTC	CASSVRPGAETQYF
-	TRBD1	TRBJ2-6	TRBV6-5	TGTGCCAGCTCGGACAGGTCTGGTGGGGCCAACGTCCTGACTTTC	CASSDRSGGANVLTF
-	TRBD1	TRBJ1-1	TRBV18	TGTGCCAGCTATACTAACAGGGGGGATACTGAAGCTTTCTTT	CASYTNRGDTEAFF
-	TRBD1	TRBJ1-3	TRBV7-9	TGTGCCAGCAGCACGACAGGGGAGGCTGGAAACACCATATATTTT	CASSTTGEAGNTIYF
-	-	TRBJ2-1	TRBV28	TGTGCCAGCAGCCCCTGGCGGCAGACGAATGAGCAGTTCTTC	CASSPWRQTNEQFF
-	-	TRBJ1-2	TRBV5-1	TGCGCCAGCAGCTTGGGGGTTTCGACAGGTGATTATGGCTACACCTTC	CASSLGVSTGDYGYTF
-	-	TRBJ2-2	TRBV15	TGTGCCACCAGCAGGCGACAGGATACCACCGGGGAGCTGTTTTTT	CATSRRQDTTGELFF
once	-	TRBJ1-2	TRBV25-1	TGTGCCAGCAGTGCCCGTATTAACTATGGCTACACCTTC	CASSARINYGYTF
-	-	TRBJ1-3	TRBV3-1/TRBV3-2	TGTGCCAGCAGCCAGGGCGGAAACACCATATATTTT	CASSQGGNTIYF
-	TRBD1	TRBJ1-2	TRBV6-5	TGTGCCAGCTCTGGACAGGGCTGGGGCTACACCTTC	CASSGQGWGYTF
-	-	TRBJ1-5	TRBV19	TGTGCCAGTAAAGGGGCCGGCAATCAGCCCCAGCATTTT	CASKGAGNQPQHF
-	TRBD2	TRBJ2-3	TRBV6-6	TGTGCCAGCAGTTGGAGCGACAGGGCGGGAGGGAATACGCAGTATTTT	CASSWSDRAGGNTQYF
-	-	TRBJ1-1	TRBV6-5	TGTGCCAGCAGCAACGGTAGGGGAGAAGCTTTCTTT	CASSNGRGEAFF
-	TRBD1	TRBJ1-3	TRBV4-1	TGCGCCAGCAGCCAAGATCCCGCCCGGCAGGGGGCGAGAAACACCATATATTTT	CASSQDPARQGARNTIYF
once	TRBD2	TRBJ2-5	TRBV9	TGTGCCAGCTCTCTCGGCTTACTAGCGGGGGGGCAACAAGAGACCCAGTACTTC	CASSLGLLAGGQQETQYF
-	-	TRBJ1-1	TRBV6-6	TGTGCCAGCAGTTACACAGGGAACACTGAAGCTTTCTTT	CASSYTGNTEAFF
-	-	TRBJ1-3	TRBV4-1	TGCGCCAGCAGCCAAGAAACGGGCTCTGGAAACACCATATATTTT	CASSQETGSGNTIYF
-	-	TRBJ1-2	TRBV7-2	TGTGCCAGCAGCTCTCCGGCACGGGGGGCGAGCTATGGCTACACCTTC	CASSSPARGASYGYTF
-	TRBD1	TRBJ2-3	TRBV9	TGTGCCAGCAGCCCTGGACAGGGCGGCACAGATACGCAGTATTTT	CASSPGQGGTDTQYF
-	TRBD1	TRBJ1-2	TRBV5-1	TGCGCCAGCAGTTTACAGGGGGCGCGTGGCTACACCTTC	CASSLQGARGYTF
once	-	TRBJ1-1	TRBV6-5	TGTGCCAGCAGCCAACAAGAGAACACTGAAGCTTTCTTT	CASSQQENTEAFF
-	-	TRBJ1-2	TRBV3-1/TRBV3-2	TGTGCCAGCATGGGAGACATTTATGGCTACACCTTC	CASMGDIYGYTF
-	TRBD1	TRBJ1-2	TRBV29-1	TGCAGCGTTAAAACCGGGACAGGGAAAAACTATGGCTACACCTTC	CSVKTGTGKNYGYTF
-	-	TRBJ2-4	TRBV9	TGTGCCAGCAGCCCCGAGGGAGCCAAAAACATTCAGTACTTC	CASSPEGAKNIQYF
-	-	TRBJ1-2	TRBV5-4	TGTGCCAGCAGCTTGGATCAGAACTATGGCTACACCTTC	CASSLDQNYGYTF
-	-	TRBJ1-5	TRBV27	TGTGCCAGCAGTACAGGAACGCATCAGCCCCAGCATTTT	CASSTGTHQPQHF
-	-	TRBJ1-3	TRBV5-8	TGTGCCAGCAGCTTCGCAGGGTTCTCTGGAAACACCATATATTTT	CASSFAGFSGNTIYF
few	-	TRBJ1-6	TRBV28	TGTGCCAGCAGTTTTTTCCAGGGCGAAAATTCACCCCTCCACTTT	CASSFFQGENSPLHF
-	TRBD2	TRBJ2-1	TRBV7-2	TGTGCCAGCAGCCCCTGGGAGAGCGGGGGCAATGAGCAGTTCTTC	CASSPWESGGNEQFF
-	-	TRBJ1-2	TRBV28	TGTGCCAGCACAGAGGCCGGGGAGAACTATGGCTACACCTTC	CASTEAGENYGYTF
-	-	TRBJ2-5	TRBV6-5	TGTGCCAGTGGAAGACCCCAGGGCCAGTACTTC	CASGRPQGQYF
-	-	TRBJ2-4	TRBV21-1	TGTGCCAGCAGCCCCTGCGGCCGGGAAACCTTGGGGTACTTC	CASSPCGRETLGYF
-	TRBD2	TRBJ2-1	TRBV7-2	TGTGCCAGCAGACCGACTAGCGGGGGGTACAATGAGCAGTTCTTC	CASRPTSGGYNEQFF
-	-	TRBJ1-2	TRBV10-3	TGTGCCATCAAGGGACTCGAGCGGGGCTACACCTTC	CAIKGLERGYTF
-	TRBD1	TRBJ1-2	TRBV12-3/TRBV12-4	TGTGCCAGCACCCTACAGGGGTCCTATGGCTACACCTTC	CASTLQGSYGYTF
-	-	TRBJ1-1	TRBV7-3	TGTGCCAGCAGGCAGGGGTCGAACACTGAAGCTTTCTTT	CASRQGSNTEAFF
-	TRBD1	TRBJ1-1	TRBV5-1	TGCGCCAGCAGGACGGGACAGGGCGCCACTGAAGCTTTCTTT	CASRTGQGATEAFF
-	-	TRBJ2-5	TRBV14	TGTGCCAGCAGCCCTACCAGGGACACTTATTTCGAGACCCAGTACTTC	CASSPTRDTYFETQYF
-	TRBD1	TRBJ1-3	TRBV18	TGTGCCAGCTCCGGGACAGCGGCTGGAAACACCATATATTTT	CASSGTAAGNTIYF
-	TRBD1	TRBJ2-2	TRBV27	TGTGCCAGCAGTTCAGCCGGGACAGGGGGCACCGGGGAGCTGTTTTTT	CASSSAGTGGTGELFF
-	TRBD1	TRBJ1-4	TRBV6-5	TGTGCCAGCAGAGCCCTACAGGGGCATGGTGAAAAACTGTTTTTT	CASRALQGHGEKLFF
-	TRBD1	TRBJ2-7	TRBV6-5	TGTGCCAGCAGTCCAGGGACAGTACAAACCTACGAGCAGTACTTC	CASSPGTVQTYEQYF
-	-	TRBJ1-6	TRBV2	TGTGCCAGCAGGGCGGGGGCTCGATTTTCACCCCTCCACTTT	CASRAGARFSPLHF
-	-	TRBJ2-7	TRBV27	TGTGCCAGCAGTTTATCGAGCGACTACGAGCAGTACTTC	CASSLSSDYEQYF
-	TRBD1	TRBJ1-2	TRBV14	TGTGCCAGCAGCCATTCAGGGGGAGGCTACACCTTC	CASSHSGGGYTF
-	TRBD1	TRBJ1-2	TRBV19	TGTGCCAGTACCACCGGGACAGTTTTTAACTATGGCTACACCTTC	CASTTGTVFNYGYTF
-	-	TRBJ1-1	TRBV5-6	TGTGCCAGCAGCTTAAGACACGCCGGGAACACTGAAGCTTTCTTT	CASSLRHAGNTEAFF
-	-	TRBJ1-1	TRBV6-5	TGTGCCAGCAGTTACGAGGAAGAAACTGAAGCTTTCTTT	CASSYEEETEAFF
-	TRBD1	TRBJ2-5	TRBV6-5	TGTGCCAGCACCGCGGACAGGGAAGAGACCCAGTACTTC	CASTADREETQYF
-	-	TRBJ1-4	TRBV5-6	TGTGCCAGCAGCTTGGGCGACAGGAGGAATGAAAAACTGTTTTTT	CASSLGDRRNEKLFF
few	-	TRBJ1-1	TRBV9	TGTGCCAGCAGCGTCGTCCAGGGATCTGAAGCTTTCTTT	CASSVVQGSEAFF
-	-	TRBJ2-2	TRBV11-2	TGTGCCAGCAGCTCGTCTAGGGGGGGCTCCGGGGAGCTGTTTTTT	CASSSSRGGSGELFF